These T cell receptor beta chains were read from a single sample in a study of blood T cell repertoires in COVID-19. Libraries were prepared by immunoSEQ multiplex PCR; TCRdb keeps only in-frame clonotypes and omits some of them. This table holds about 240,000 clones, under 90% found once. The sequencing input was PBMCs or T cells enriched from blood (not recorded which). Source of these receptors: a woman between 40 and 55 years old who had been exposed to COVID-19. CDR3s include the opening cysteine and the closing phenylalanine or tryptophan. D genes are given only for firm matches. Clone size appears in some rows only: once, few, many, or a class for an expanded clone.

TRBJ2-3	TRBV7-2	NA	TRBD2	CASSLIGRGEYDTQYF	TGTGCCAGCAGCTTAATAGGGCGGGGGGAGTACGATACGCAGTATTTT
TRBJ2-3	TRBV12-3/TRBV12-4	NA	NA	CASSPGRLDTQYF	TGTGCCAGCAGCCCGGGGAGGCTGGATACGCAGTATTTT
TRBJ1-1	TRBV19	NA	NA	CASRDLDKRATEAFF	TGTGCCAGTAGGGATCTTGACAAACGCGCCACTGAAGCTTTCTTT
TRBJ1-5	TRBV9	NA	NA	CASSVTAGADQPQHF	TGTGCCAGCAGCGTAACTGCGGGGGCGGATCAGCCCCAGCATTTT
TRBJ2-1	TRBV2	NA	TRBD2	CASSELAGLPFF	TGTGCCAGCAGTGAGCTAGCGGGGCTCCCGTTCTTC
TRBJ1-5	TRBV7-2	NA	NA	CASREQGAQPQHF	TGTGCCAGCAGAGAACAGGGAGCCCAGCCCCAGCATTTT
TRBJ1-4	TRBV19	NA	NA	CASSIGTIGNEKLFF	TGTGCCAGTAGTATAGGGACAATCGGGAATGAAAAACTGTTTTTT
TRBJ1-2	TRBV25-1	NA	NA	CASSSTGEGSVGYTF	TGTGCCAGCAGTTCTACCGGGGAAGGATCGGTTGGCTACACCTTC
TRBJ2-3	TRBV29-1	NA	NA	CSSPGGPDTQYF	TGCAGCTCCCCCGGCGGCCCAGATACGCAGTATTTT
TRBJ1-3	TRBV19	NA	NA	CASSKTRVAAGNTIYF	TGTGCCAGTAGTAAAACCAGGGTAGCAGCTGGAAACACCATATATTTT
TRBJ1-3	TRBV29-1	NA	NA	CSVVGTRGASGNTIYF	TGCAGCGTTGTGGGGACTAGGGGGGCCTCTGGAAACACCATATATTTT
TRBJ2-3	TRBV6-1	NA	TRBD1	CASSEQGADTQYF	TGTGCCAGCAGTGAACAGGGGGCAGATACGCAGTATTTT
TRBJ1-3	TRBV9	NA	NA	CASSVSADFGLSSGNTIYF	TGTGCCAGCAGCGTATCGGCGGATTTCGGACTAAGCTCTGGAAACACCATATATTTT
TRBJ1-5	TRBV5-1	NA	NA	CASSLEARGMGQPQHF	TGCGCCAGCAGCTTGGAGGCCAGGGGAATGGGTCAGCCCCAGCATTTT
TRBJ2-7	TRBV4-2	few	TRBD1	CASSQDEATGGNEQYF	TGTGCCAGCAGCCAAGATGAAGCGACAGGGGGCAACGAGCAGTACTTC
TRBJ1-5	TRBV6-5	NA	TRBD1	CASSTTTGSNQPQHF	TGTGCCAGCAGCACTACGACAGGGAGCAATCAGCCCCAGCATTTT
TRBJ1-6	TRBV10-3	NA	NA	CAISGGRLTGTSSYNSPLHF	TGTGCCATCAGTGGGGGCCGCTTGACAGGAACAAGCTCCTATAATTCACCCCTCCACTTT
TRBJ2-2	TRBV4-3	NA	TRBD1	CASSQEAGGAFGELFF	TGCGCCAGCAGCCAAGAGGCAGGGGGCGCTTTCGGGGAGCTGTTTTTT
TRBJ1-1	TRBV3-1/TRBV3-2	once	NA	CASSQVYGDTEAFF	TGTGCCAGCAGCCAAGTTTACGGGGATACTGAAGCTTTCTTT
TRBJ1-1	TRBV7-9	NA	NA	CASSLGREAFF	TGTGCCAGCAGCTTAGGCAGAGAAGCTTTCTTT
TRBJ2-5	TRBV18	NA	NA	CASSHKGPQETQYF	TGTGCCAGCTCGCATAAGGGGCCTCAAGAGACCCAGTACTTC
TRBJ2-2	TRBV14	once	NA	CASSPPGHRMGGELFF	TGTGCCAGCAGCCCCCCCGGCCACAGGATGGGCGGGGAGCTGTTTTTT
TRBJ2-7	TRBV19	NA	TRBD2	CASSMVSGGPGSYEQYF	TGTGCCAGTAGTATGGTTAGCGGGGGGCCCGGATCCTACGAGCAGTACTTC
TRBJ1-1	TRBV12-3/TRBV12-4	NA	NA	CASRGWGNTEAFF	TGTGCCAGCAGGGGCTGGGGCAACACTGAAGCTTTCTTT
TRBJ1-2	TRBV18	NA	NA	CASSPPNRDAGYTF	TGTGCCAGCTCACCACCCAACAGGGACGCTGGCTACACCTTC
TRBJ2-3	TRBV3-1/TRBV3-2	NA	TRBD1	CASSQGTGGNTQYF	TGTGCCAGCAGCCAAGGGACAGGGGGAAATACGCAGTATTTT
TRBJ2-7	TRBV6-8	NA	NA	CASSYPAGNYEQYF	TGTGCCAGCAGTTACCCGGCAGGGAACTACGAGCAGTACTTC
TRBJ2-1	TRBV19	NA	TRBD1	CASKGAYKYEQFF	TGTGCCAGTAAGGGGGCCTATAAATATGAGCAGTTCTTC
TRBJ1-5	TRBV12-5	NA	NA	CASGFDTETYSNQPQHF	TGTGCTAGTGGTTTTGATACGGAGACGTATAGCAATCAGCCCCAGCATTTT
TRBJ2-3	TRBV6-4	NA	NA	CASSSSWTDTQYF	TGTGCCAGCAGTTCGAGTTGGACAGATACGCAGTATTTT
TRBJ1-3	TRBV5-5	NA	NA	CASSPGGSGNTIYF	TGTGCCAGCAGCCCGGGGGGGTCTGGAAACACCATATATTTT
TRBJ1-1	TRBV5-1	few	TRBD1	CASSLGPGTGLNTEAFF	TGCGCCAGCAGCTTAGGTCCCGGGACAGGGTTGAACACTGAAGCTTTCTTT
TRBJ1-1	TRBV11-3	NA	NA	CASSLEGATEAFF	TGTGCCAGCAGCTTAGAGGGGGCCACTGAAGCTTTCTTT
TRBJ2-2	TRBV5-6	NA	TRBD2	CASRLAGGLTGELFF	TGTGCCAGCAGACTAGCGGGGGGGCTCACCGGGGAGCTGTTTTTT